This T cell receptor beta chain was recovered during a study of T cells after yellow fever vaccination (dated by TCRdb to between 2017 and 2020). In the study overall: The SMART-Seq v4 Ultra Low Input RNA kit was used to prepare libraries from fractions with low cell numbers. Blood was collected at multiple timepoints before and after primary and secondary immunization, and bulk PBMC replicates and cell subsets were isolated. Bulk TCR alpha and beta repertoires were sequenced longitudinally to track T-cell clones before and after primary and booster YFV17D yellow fever vaccination. Two healthy male donors, one aged 18 to 29 and one aged 30 to 40 years, were included in the cohort. Points the paper makes about the study in general: Because abundant contaminating clonotypes from the bulk population could be contained in FACS-sorted repertoires, computational filtering was required. Compared with the primary T-cell response, the secondary T-cell response was weaker but faster, peaking on day 5 rather than day 15. Most clones expanded after primary vaccination were re-detected after the booster (about 95% of CD4 and around nine tenths of CD8), suggesting broad memory maintenance. Only a couple of donors were included in the study, so the extent to which the findings can be generalized is limited. A small fraction of clonotypes showed up in both the CD4 and CD8 compartments, probably as a result of convergent recombination.

TCR cDNA was synthesized by 5'RACE template switching, which introduced a universal primer site and unique molecular identifiers. Priming of cDNA synthesis was performed from both the TCR alpha and TCR beta constant segments. Library amplification involved two PCR steps, and the second step added sample barcodes and sequencing adapters. Sequencing of libraries was performed on Illumina HiSeq 2500 (2x100 bp) or NovaSeq (2x150 bp). The study's own analysis went as follows. MIGEC was used to demultiplex reads and collapse the reads into UMI consensus sequences, and MiXCR was used for V(D)J alignment. Vaccine-responding clonotypes were identified with edgeR using replicate PBMC samples, with FDR below 0.01 and a log2 fold change above 5 up to day 15 being required. CD4 or CD8 identity was assigned to each bulk clonotype according to whether the clonotype was present at higher abundance in the sequenced CD4 repertoire or the sequenced CD8 repertoire. The public reads were reanalyzed by TCRdb: fastp trimming at Q25, MiXCR alignment, in-frame beta chains only. Duplicate CDR3 protein sequences are folded into a single record with the most common DNA and genes. The V and J calls and clone size come from TCRdb's table, not from the authors' own analysis. This sample comprises more than 350,000 distinct CDR3 sequences, 11% of them detected only once. The biggest ten clones account for less than 20% of the sample.

A note on this clonotype: Its antigen is still unknown. Base qualities are not recorded, but no much larger clone differs from it by a single base.

The germline V gene provides CDR1 SGHRS and CDR2 YFSETQ. V and J are trimmed by 0 bases and 8 bases, and the gene matches miss 12 bases of the junction. Including cysteine and phenylalanine, the CDR3 has 17 amino acids. The read is trimmed to its CDR3 DNA, 51 bases read in frame from base 1. Per the publication, the treatment or condition label means: live attenuated yellow fever vaccine strain. Two biological replicates of bulk PBMCs were collected at each blood-draw timepoint. PBMCs were isolated from peripheral blood using a standard Ficoll-Paque protocol. RNA was extracted with TriZol from bulk PBMCs, CD4 and CD8 fractions, and dextramer-positive and dextramer-negative fractions.

The clonotype originates from a man aged 18 to 30 who received the YFV17D yellow fever vaccine. The chain is made from TRBV5-1 and TRBJ2-1; 9 middle bases align to TRBD2. The sample in question was PBMCs, obtained on the day of the first yellow fever vaccination. For the CDR3, the sequence is CASSLALAGSSRDEQFF. The nucleotide sequence reads TGCGCCAGCAGCTTGGCCCTAGCGGGGAGTTCCCGCGATGAGCAGTTCTTC.